This T cell receptor beta chain was observed in a study of Ad26.COV2.S vaccination and SARS-CoV-2 variants. Whole-study results and caveats: Placebo and vaccine recipients had non-spike TCR breadth that was similar.

V gave up 8 bases and J gave up 3 bases; unmatched junction bases: 3. The CDR3 sequence is 12 residues long. Germline loops: CDR1 WSHSY, CDR2 SAAADI. On this clone itself: The antigen remains undetermined.

Treatment meaning: around 19 received Ad26.COV2.S at low or high dose, single or two shots; 5 received placebo; per-sample allocation not given. It was on day 63 after the first vaccine or placebo injection that samples were taken. Generated by immunoSEQ multiplex PCR, the TCRdb table keeps only in-frame clones and is missing some. The repertoire holds some 320,000 clones, with roughly 86% as singletons. This clonotype was obtained from a person aged 18 to 59 who received the Ad26.COV2.S COVID-19 vaccine or a placebo. The rearrangement joins TRBV10-2 to TRBJ2-5; 7 positions match TRBD1. The sequencing here drew on peripheral blood, taken in a trial of Ad26.COV2.S vaccine versus placebo. Here the CDR3 DNA reads TGCGCCAGCGGAACAGGGGAAGAGACCCAGTACTTC. Amino acid sequence: CASGTGEETQYF.